This passage covers 25 T cell receptor beta chains from one sample sequenced in a study of T cells after yellow fever vaccination. In TCRdb, the 5' RACE reads were re-called with MiXCR into one record per CDR3 protein. The repertoire includes 300,000 or so distinct CDR3 sequences, approximately 8% of them detected once, and approximately 18% sits in the top ten. Specimen: PBMCs, collected about 49 days after the first yellow fever vaccination. The receptor set was obtained from a man aged 18-30 years who received the YFV17D yellow fever vaccine.

The chain joins TRBV11-2 to TRBJ2-1, with 15 bases identical to TRBD2. The V gene end was trimmed by 5 bases and the J gene end by 8 bases; junction bases not matched to a gene: 13. Germline V gene lookup returns CDR1 SGHAT and CDR2 FQNNGV. This CDR3 has 18 residues. The CDR3, as DNA: TGTGCCAGCAGCCCCTGGACTAGCGGGGGGGCGGGCTTGGATGAGCAGTTCTTC. Protein sequence: CASSPWTSGGAGLDEQFF. Full variable domain (missing parts from reference TRBV11-2 and TRBJ2-1): EAGVAQSPRYKIIEKRQSVAFWCNPISGHATLYWYQQILGQGPKLLIQFQNNGVVDDSQLPKDRFSAERLKGVDSTLKIQPAKLEDSAVYLCASSPWTSGGAGLDEQFFGPGTRLTVL.

The gene calls are TRBV7-9 and TRBJ2-7, with TRBD1 matching 7 bases. The CDR3 is 14 residues long. The V segment lost 5 bases and the J segment 6 bases; nucleotides outside the gene matches: 10. CDR1 SEHNR and CDR2 FQNEAQ come from the germline V gene (reference sequence). CDR3 loop: CASSPGQGEPEQYV. The CDR3 nucleotides read TGTGCCAGCAGCCCGGGGCAGGGGGAGCCCGAGCAGTACGTC.

This clonotype was found a few times. V gene TRBV20-1 combines with J gene TRBJ1-6; perhaps TRBD1 as D (5 bases). Looked up from germline, CDR1 is DFQATT and CDR2 is SNEGSKA (reference sequence). V was clipped by 5 bases and J by 5 bases, with 16 bases between them. This CDR3 is built from 15 residues. The CDR3 spells CSAPRGALDNSPLHF. CDR3 sequence (DNA): TGCAGTGCTCCCCGCGGGGCTTTAGATAATTCACCCCTCCACTTT.

The genes are TRBV15 and TRBJ1-1; 7 bases agree with TRBD1. The CDR3 totals 15 residues. Germline-derived CDR1 and CDR2 are LNHNV and YYDKDF (reference sequence). The junction had 8 bases not matched to a gene; V was cut back by 2 bases and J by 5 bases. The CDR3 sequence is CATSRPTGVGTEAFF. CDR3 sequence (DNA): TGTGCCACCAGCAGACCTACAGGGGTGGGAACTGAAGCTTTCTTT.

Only a few counts were recorded for this clonotype. This chain uses TRBV13 with TRBJ1-5; TRBD1 is a possible D gene (6 bases). The CDR3 runs 14 residues. V was shortened by 2 bases and J by 3 bases, with 8 bases between the two germline ends. Germline V gene data show CDR1 as PRHDT and CDR2 as FYEKMQ (reference sequence). The CDR3 bases are TGTGCCAGCAGCTTAAGGGGGATCAATCAGCCCCAGCATTTT. Protein product: CASSLRGINQPQHF. The full variable domain, rest sourced from reference TRBV13 and TRBJ1-5, is AAGVIQSPRHLIKEKRETATLKCYPIPRHDTVYWYQQGPGQDPQFLISFYEKMQSDKGSIPDRFSAQQFSDYHSELNMSSLELGDSALYFCASSLRGINQPQHFGDGTRLSIL.

The chain couples TRBV10-3 to TRBJ2-3, with D unresolved. Germline CDR1 is ENHRY and CDR2 is SYGVKD. Trimming took off 10 bases at V and 10 bases at J, with 15 bases between the two ends. The CDR3 sequence is 11 residues long. CDR3 in amino acids: CATLSPKAQYF. CDR3 nucleotides: TGTGCCACCCTTTCCCCGAAGGCGCAGTATTTT.

This clonotype was counted ten times or more. The chain links TRBV20-1 to TRBJ2-1; 9 nucleotides agree with TRBD2. V was pared by 4 bases and J by 5 bases, with 6 bases of the junction left unmatched. The germline V gene encodes CDR1 DFQATT and CDR2 SNEGSKA (reference sequence). This CDR3 contains 14 residues. This chain's CDR3 is CSAKGGGGNNEQFF. DNA for the CDR3: TGCAGTGCTAAGGGCGGGGGGGGTAACAATGAGCAGTTCTTC.

Only a few counts were recorded for this clonotype. V is TRBV7-8 and J is TRBJ1-1; TRBD1 aligns across 7 bases. Germline V gene lookup returns CDR1 SGHVS and CDR2 FQNEAQ. The CDR3 length is 14 residues. J lost 5 bases, V lost 5 bases, and 8 bases had no gene match. In DNA, the CDR3 is TGTGCCAGCAGCACCTCGACAGGGAGGACTGAAGCTTTCTTT. Encoded protein: CASSTSTGRTEAFF.

This clonotype was found many times. The rearrangement uses TRBV12-3 or TRBV12-4 and TRBJ2-4; D remains ambiguous. This CDR3 is 15 amino acids long. V lost 4 bases, J lost 5 bases, and 15 bases lay in between. The DNA of the CDR3 is TGTGCCAGCAGTTCTAGGGCTACCTGGGAAAACATTCAGTACTTC. Translation gives CASSSRATWENIQYF.

This clonotype was detected only a few times. The rearrangement joins TRBV24-1 to TRBJ2-5; TRBD1 aligns across 7 bases. The CDR3 length is 16 residues. V shed 0 bases, J shed 4 bases, and the junction held 7 bases outside the gene matches. Germline V lookup: CDR1 KGHDR, CDR2 SFDVKD. The CDR3 region is CATSDLRTGIGETQYF. For the CDR3, the DNA is TGTGCCACCAGTGATTTGCGGACAGGCATCGGAGAGACCCAGTACTTC.

In its sample, this clonotype was seen many times. This sequence joins TRBV5-5 and TRBJ2-4; D is unresolved. V gave up 4 bases and J gave up 5 bases, with 10 bases separating them. This CDR3 region has 13 residues. CDR1 and CDR2 from the germline V gene are SGHKS and YYEKEE (reference sequence). Written as DNA, the CDR3 is TGTGCCAGCAGCACACCTCCGGAAAACATTCAGTACTTC. As protein: CASSTPPENIQYF.

This clonotype was counted between two and nine times. This chain joins TRBV29-1 and TRBJ1-2; D is perhaps TRBD1 (5 bases). Germline values: CDR1 SQVTM, CDR2 ANQGSEA. The CDR3 consists of 12 residues. V gave up 7 bases and J gave up 3 bases, with 12 bases separating them. In DNA form, the CDR3 reads TGCAGCGGCGCAGGGTCGGACTATGGCTACACCTTC. It translates to CSGAGSDYGYTF.

This clonotype was picked up a small number of times. The chain joins TRBV2 to TRBJ2-2; TRBD1 is a possible D gene (6 bases). Trimming shortened V by 6 bases and J by 7 bases, and 15 bases separated the two germline ends. CDR3 length: 14 residues. Germline CDR1 is SNHLY and CDR2 is FYNNEI. The CDR3 coding sequence is TGTGCCAGCAGCGAGAACAGGGCTGGCGGGGAGCTGTTTTTT. Its protein product is CASSENRAGGELFF.

Comment on this clonotype: The junction departs from germline at one end; a sequencing error may be responsible. V usage is TRBV11-2 and J usage is TRBJ2-2; weak D call: TRBD1 (5 bases). The CDR3 is 17 residues long. Germline loops: CDR1 SGHAT, CDR2 FQNNGV. The CDR3 DNA sequence: TGTGCCAGCAGCTTAGATAGTAGGGCAGGGAACTCCGGGGAGCTGTTTTTT. Protein sequence: CASSLDSRAGNSGELFF.

The V gene is TRBV7-2, the J gene TRBJ2-7; possible D gene TRBD2, 7 bases. Germline V lookup: CDR1 SGHTA, CDR2 FQGNSA. Trimming pared 4 bases from V and 6 bases from J, leaving 19 bases between. The CDR3 extends over 15 amino acids. CDR3 nucleotides: TGTGCCAGCAGCTCTGGTGGGGGGCGGGGGAGCGAGCAGTACTTC. This sequence encodes CASSSGGGRGSEQYF.

This clonotype was counted only a few times. The V gene is TRBV6-1, the J gene TRBJ2-3; D call uncertain. V was clipped by 7 bases and J by 2 bases, with 10 bases between them. Germline V gene lookup returns CDR1 MNHNS and CDR2 SASEGT. This CDR3 has 13 residues. This CDR3 is CASTGSSTDTQYF. The CDR3 DNA reads TGTGCCAGCACTGGCTCATCCACAGATACGCAGTATTTT.

This clonotype came up a few times. The chain has TRBV4-3 and TRBJ2-3, with 13 positions matching TRBD2. This CDR3 spans 20 amino acids. Trimming took 0 bases from V and 1 from J; bases not matched to a gene: 10. From germline, CDR1 is LGHNA and CDR2 YSLEER. This CDR3 reads CASSQDLGLAGRLGTDTQYF. The CDR3 nucleotides are TGCGCCAGCAGCCAAGATTTGGGACTAGCGGGGAGATTGGGCACAGATACGCAGTATTTT.

This chain links TRBV18 with TRBJ2-2; 9 bases are a match to TRBD1. V lost 8 bases to trimming and J lost 7 bases; unmatched junction nucleotides: 5. This CDR3 has 13 residues. Germline loops: CDR1 KGHSH, CDR2 LQKENI. The CDR3 protein is CASTDRGDGELFF. CDR3 DNA: TGTGCCAGCACGGACAGGGGTGACGGGGAGCTGTTTTTT.

This clonotype was seen only a few times. This rearrangement joins TRBV7-9 to TRBJ2-5; 11 bases line up with TRBD2. Germline lookup yields CDR1 SEHNR and CDR2 FQNEAQ (reference sequence). This CDR3 contains 16 residues. The V segment lost 5 bases and the J segment 4 bases; nucleotides outside the gene matches: 9. CDR3 in DNA: TGTGCCAGCAGCCCACCGATAGCGGGGGGGCGAGAGACCCAGTACTTC. It specifies CASSPPIAGGRETQYF.

This clonotype was counted once. The junction does not match germline at one end; this may be a read error. The chain recombines TRBV9 with TRBJ1-6; 7 bases are shared with TRBD1. This CDR3 contains 15 residues. Germline CDR1 is SGDLS and CDR2 is YYNGEE. The CDR3, as DNA: TGTGCTAGCAGCGCTGGGGACAGCCTCAATTCACCCCTCCACTTT. This translates into CASSAGDSLNSPLHF.

The rearrangement joins TRBV5-1 to TRBJ1-1; TRBD1 agrees at 7 bases. The V and J ends lost 2 bases and 3 bases, in that order; junction bases with no gene match: 4. The germline CDR1 and CDR2 sequences are SGHRS and YFSETQ. This CDR3 contains 14 residues. CDR3 region: CASSFDRAYTEAFF. CDR3 DNA: TGCGCCAGCAGCTTCGACAGGGCGTACACTGAAGCTTTCTTT.

The CDR3 bases are TGTGCCAGCTCACCGAAGTCCGGGGGGAACACTGAAGCTTTCTTT. Residues: CASSPKSGGNTEAFF. V is TRBV18 and J is TRBJ1-1; possible D gene TRBD1, 5 bases. The length of the CDR3 is 15 residues. Germline lookup yields CDR1 KGHSH and CDR2 LQKENI. The V and J ends lost 3 bases and 1 base respectively, with 12 bases between them. The variable domain in full, with the rest retrieved from reference TRBV18 and TRBJ1-1, is NAGVMQNPRHLVRRRGQEARLRCSPMKGHSHVYWYRQLPEEGLKFMVYLQKENIIDESGMPKERFSAEFPKEGPSILRIQQVVRGDSAAYFCASSPKSGGNTEAFFGQGTRLTVV.

The chain couples TRBV6-5 to TRBJ2-5; D perhaps matches TRBD1 (6 bases). The CDR3 totals 16 residues. Germline loops: CDR1 MNHEY, CDR2 SVGAGI. V was cut by 1 base and J by 0 bases, with 12 bases left in between. The CDR3 sequence is CASSYYRERDQETQYF. As DNA, the CDR3 is TGTGCCAGCAGTTACTACAGGGAACGCGACCAAGAGACCCAGTACTTC.

This clonotype came up many times. The rearrangement uses TRBV4-1 and TRBJ2-7, with TRBD1 matching over 7 bases. V was clipped by 2 bases and J by 6 bases; unmatched bases: 7. This CDR3 is 14 amino acids long. Per germline, CDR1 MGHRA and CDR2 YSYEKL. CDR3 coding DNA: TGCGCCAGCAGCCAAATTGGACAGGCGCTCGAGCAGTACTTC. Residues: CASSQIGQALEQYF.

This clonotype was seen a handful of times. V is TRBV24-1 and J is TRBJ2-1, with D unresolved. The CDR3 spans 11 residues. CDR1 is KGHDR and CDR2 is SFDVKD in the germline V gene. Trimming stripped 5 bases from V and 12 bases from J, with 10 bases between. The CDR3 nucleotides are TGTGCCACCAGTGGTCGAGGCCCGCAGTTCTTC. Its protein is CATSGRGPQFF.